The 30 T cell receptor beta chains in this list originate from one sample, sequenced in a study of blood T cells in healthy people across ages. PCR was performed a second time for roughly 7 to 11 cycles using a sample-barcoded 5' primer and a J-beta primer mix. MiXCR, applied by TCRdb to the 5' RACE reads, yields one record per CDR3 protein. The sample gives some 640,000 distinct CDR3 sequences, around half of which show up once; 30% to 35% is in the top ten. The material sequenced was blood. These receptors all stem from a woman aged 55 to 70 in good health.

This clonotype was picked up many times. The V call is TRBV15, the J call TRBJ2-1; D is ambiguous. Matching the DNA end better, TRBJ2-7 makes the J call doubtful. The germline gives CDR1 LNHNV, CDR2 YYDKDF (reference sequence). This CDR3 comprises 13 residues. The CDR3 sequence: CATSTPLGNEQYF. The DNA for the CDR3 is TGTGCCACCAGCACCCCCCTGGGCAATGAGCAGTACTTC.

This clonotype was recorded once. The chain combines TRBV15 with TRBJ2-2; unclear D gene. CDR3 length equals 13 residues. V lost 0 bases and J lost 5, with 4 bases in between. Germline CDR1 reads LNHNV; CDR2 reads YYDKDF (reference sequence). CDR3 in amino acids: CATSRDPTGELFF. DNA of the CDR3: TGTGCCACCAGCAGAGATCCAACCGGGGAGCTGTTTTTT.

This clonotype was found many times. A much larger clone lies a single base off, so this may be a read error. This chain links TRBV12-3 or TRBV12-4 with TRBJ2-1; possibly TRBD2 for D (5 bases). Trimming shortened V by 7 bases and J by 5 bases, and 12 bases separated the two germline ends. This CDR3 has 13 residues. CDR3 protein: CASIDRGNNEQFF. The CDR3 DNA follows: TGTGCCAGCATCGATCGGGGTAACAATGAGCAGTTCTTC.

The chain links TRBV3-1 to TRBJ1-5; D unclear. Trimming stripped 5 bases from V and 7 bases from J, with 12 bases between. The CDR3 consists of 13 residues. Germline values: CDR1 LGHDT, CDR2 YNNKEL (reference sequence). The CDR3 loop is CASSYRSAQPQHF. The CDR3 bases are TGTGCCAGCAGCTATCGCTCGGCCCAGCCCCAGCATTTT.

The rearrangement links TRBV28 to TRBJ1-6; 9 positions agree with TRBD1. This CDR3 is built from 14 residues. Germline lookup yields CDR1 MDHEN and CDR2 SYDVKM. After removal of 4 bases from V and 8 bases from J, the junction contained 3 bases not matched to a gene. The CDR3 DNA sequence: TGTGCCAGCAGTTCCGGACAGGGGTATTCACCCCTCCACTTT. Residues: CASSSGQGYSPLHF.

The chain uses TRBV2 and TRBJ2-2; 9 bases line up with TRBD2. V was clipped by 7 bases and J by 4 bases; unmatched bases: 4. This CDR3 region has 14 residues. In germline, CDR1 is SNHLY, CDR2 FYNNEI. CDR3 sequence (DNA): TGTGCCAGCATCAGCGGGAGGTCCACCGGGGAGCTGTTTTTT. It translates to CASISGRSTGELFF.

This clonotype occurred a few times. J is TRBJ2-7 and V is TRBV20-1; D possibly corresponds to TRBD2 (5 bases). Trimming stripped 0 bases from V and 4 bases from J, with 10 bases between. The CDR3 runs to 13 residues. Germline V gene lookup returns CDR1 DFQATT and CDR2 SNEGSKA (reference sequence). CDR3 protein: CSARDPRGYEQYF. CDR3 sequence (DNA): TGCAGTGCTAGAGATCCCCGGGGATACGAGCAGTACTTC.

The chain joins TRBV9 to TRBJ1-6, with D unresolved. The CDR3 spans 17 residues. Germline V CDR1 and CDR2: SGDLS, YYNGEE. Trimming shortened V by 0 bases and J by 7 bases, and 17 bases separated the two germline ends. The CDR3 here is CASSVGMGLRENSPLHF. Here the CDR3 DNA reads TGTGCCAGCAGCGTAGGTATGGGCCTACGGGAGAATTCACCCCTCCACTTT.

This clonotype was seen a single time. V is TRBV20-1 and J is TRBJ2-1; 7 bases line up with TRBD2. The trim removed 2 bases at V and 2 bases at J, leaving 12 bases unmatched. In germline, CDR1 is DFQATT, CDR2 SNEGSKA (reference sequence). The CDR3 is 17 amino acids. DNA of the CDR3: TGCAGTGCTAGAAAGTTGTTGCCTAGCGGTGCCTACAATGAGCAGTTCTTC. Encoded protein: CSARKLLPSGAYNEQFF.

V and J are TRBV7-2 and TRBJ2-1; tentatively, D is TRBD1 or TRBD2 (5 bases each). CDR1 and CDR2 (germline): SGHTA, FQGNSA. Between the trimmed V and J ends, which lost 2 bases and 15 bases, there was a span of 14 bases. The CDR3 is 12 residues long. The DNA of the CDR3 is TGTGCCAGCAGCTTAAGTGGGACGGAGAGGTTCTTC. This codes for CASSLSGTERFF.

The chain carries TRBV20-1 and TRBJ2-1; 12 positions match TRBD2. The junction had 9 bases not matched to a gene; V was cut back by 0 bases and J by 0 bases. CDR1 DFQATT and CDR2 SNEGSKA come from the germline V gene (reference sequence). The CDR3 runs 19 residues. The DNA of the CDR3 is TGCAGTGCTAGAGATTTTGGGCCGACTAGCGGGAGCTCCTACAATGAGCAGTTCTTC. Its translation: CSARDFGPTSGSSYNEQFF.

This clonotype was observed many times. The chain recombines TRBV29-1 with TRBJ2-1; maybe TRBD2 (5 bases). The V end lost 5 bases, the J end lost 5 bases, and 10 bases lay between the germline ends. The CDR3 is 12 amino acids. Germline V CDR1 and CDR2: SQVTM, ANQGSEA. The CDR3 nucleotides are TGCAGCGTTTCGGGGATGGACAATGAGCAGTTCTTC. It yields the protein CSVSGMDNEQFF.

This rearrangement joins TRBV4-3 to TRBJ2-7, with D perhaps matching TRBD1 (6 bases). The germline CDR1 and CDR2 sequences are LGHNA and YSLEER. V was shortened by 2 bases and J by 0 bases, with 11 bases between the two germline ends. The CDR3 loop spans 15 amino acids. For the CDR3, the DNA is TGCGCCAGCAGCCAACGGACAGCCTCCTCCTACGAGCAGTACTTC. The encoded protein is CASSQRTASSYEQYF.

V and J are TRBV7-2 and TRBJ2-1, with TRBD2 as a possible D gene (7 bases). The CDR3 loop spans 15 amino acids. V was shortened by 1 base and J by 6 bases, with 13 bases between the two germline ends. The germline V gene has CDR1 SGHTA and CDR2 FQGNSA. The CDR3 spells CASSLVGGQSNEQFF. In nucleotides, the CDR3 is TGTGCCAGCAGCTTAGTCGGGGGGCAGTCCAATGAGCAGTTCTTC.

This clonotype was counted between two and nine times. The V and J genes are TRBV5-6 and TRBJ2-2, with 11 bases fitting TRBD2. Germline CDR1 and CDR2: SGHDT and YYEEEE. V dropped 2 bases and J dropped 5; count of bases not matched to a gene: 5. CDR3 size: 16 residues. The CDR3 loop reads CASSLGTSGITGELFF. The CDR3 DNA follows: TGTGCCAGCAGCTTAGGGACTAGCGGTATAACCGGGGAGCTGTTTTTT.

The V gene is TRBV28, the J gene TRBJ1-4; TRBD1 is a possible D gene (5 bases). The CDR3 runs 14 residues. The germline V gene has CDR1 MDHEN and CDR2 SYDVKM. Trimming stripped 10 bases from V and 9 bases from J, with 21 bases between. CDR3 in amino acids: CAIRGGTSPQKLFF. CDR3 bases: TGTGCCATCCGGGGAGGGACCTCTCCCCAAAAACTGTTTTTT.

The V gene is TRBV28, the J gene TRBJ2-3; TRBD1 aligns across 9 bases. The trim removed 2 bases at V and 5 bases at J, leaving 5 bases unmatched. CDR1 is MDHEN and CDR2 is SYDVKM in the germline V gene. The CDR3 is 15 amino acids. The CDR3 here is CASSLRDRAIDTQYF. CDR3 bases: TGTGCCAGCAGTTTACGGGACAGGGCGATAGATACGCAGTATTTT.

This chain joins TRBV7-2 and TRBJ2-3; a possible D gene is TRBD1 (6 bases). Per the germline V gene, CDR1 is SGHTA and CDR2 is FQGNSA. This CDR3 has 17 residues. V was pared by 2 bases and J by 2 bases, with 17 bases between. DNA of the CDR3: TGTGCCAGCAGCTTAAGGTCACAGGGTATTTACACAGATACGCAGTATTTT. Protein product: CASSLRSQGIYTDTQYF. Using reference TRBV7-2 and TRBJ2-3 for the parts outside the CDR3, the full variable domain is GAGVSQSPSNKVTEKGKDVELRCDPISGHTALYWYRQSLGQGLEFLIYFQGNSAPDKSGLPSDRFSAERTGGSVSTLTIQRTQQEDSAVYLCASSLRSQGIYTDTQYFGPGTRLTVL.

This chain uses TRBV20-1 with TRBJ2-7, with TRBD2 matching 12 bases. Trimming at V came to 3 bases and at J to 6 bases, leaving 9 bases not matched to a gene. The CDR3 loop spans 15 amino acids. Looked up from germline, CDR1 is DFQATT and CDR2 is SNEGSKA (reference sequence). In DNA form, the CDR3 reads TGCAGTGCTAGGGCTAGCGGGAGGGTGGGGAGCGAGCAGTACTTC. Its protein product is CSARASGRVGSEQYF.

This clonotype was picked up a small number of times. The V gene is TRBV7-2, the J gene TRBJ1-1; maybe TRBD1 (5 bases). The CDR3 has 13 amino acids. Germline assignment: CDR1 SGHTA and CDR2 FQGNSA. Deletions cut 5 bases from V and 11 bases from J, with 18 bases between. The CDR3 protein is CASSRDYGWGAFF. CDR3 DNA: TGTGCCAGCAGCCGAGACTACGGGTGGGGGGCTTTCTTT.

J is TRBJ1-2 and V is TRBV18, with 7 bases aligning to TRBD1. The CDR3 runs to 16 residues. Germline V gives CDR1 KGHSH, CDR2 LQKENI. V trimming: 2 bases; J trimming: 0 bases; junction bases outside the gene matches: 6. CDR3 protein: CASSPGLGQSNYGYTF. Written as DNA, the CDR3 is TGTGCCAGCTCACCAGGCTTGGGACAGTCTAACTATGGCTACACCTTC.

The chain joins TRBV10-3 to TRBJ1-2, with 9 nucleotides matching TRBD1. The V and J ends lost 2 bases and 2 bases, in that order; junction bases with no gene match: 6. The CDR3 covers 16 residues. Germline V gene data show CDR1 as ENHRY and CDR2 as SYGVKD. The chain's CDR3 is CAISETAGQGNYGYTF. The CDR3 DNA sequence: TGTGCCATCAGTGAGACGGCGGGACAGGGCAACTATGGCTACACCTTC.

The chain has TRBV11-3 and TRBJ2-3; 11 nucleotides match TRBD1. Germline V gene sequence: CDR1 SGHNT, CDR2 YENEEA. The CDR3 totals 17 residues. J gave up 2 bases and V 3 bases, and 7 bases lay outside the gene matches. Written as DNA, the CDR3 is TGTGCCAGCAGCTTGCAAGGACAGGGGGCCCCCACAGATACGCAGTATTTT. It specifies CASSLQGQGAPTDTQYF.

This clonotype appeared once. One end of the junction does not line up with germline, which may come from a read error. This chain connects TRBV7-2 to TRBJ2-5; D might be TRBD1 (6 bases). The CDR3 totals 14 residues. Germline lookup yields CDR1 SGHTA and CDR2 FQGNSA. The CDR3 is CAGSLATWGQDQYF. Written as DNA, the CDR3 is TGTGCCGGCAGCTTAGCGACATGGGGACAAGACCAGTACTTC.

The chain is built from TRBV6-5 and TRBJ1-1; D is unresolved. The V end lost 5 bases, the J end lost 0 bases, and 10 bases lay between the germline ends. Germline loops: CDR1 MNHEY, CDR2 SVGAGI. The length of the CDR3 is 14 residues. In nucleotides, the CDR3 is TGTGCCAGCAGTAAATGGGCGATGAACACTGAAGCTTTCTTT. Protein: CASSKWAMNTEAFF.

This clonotype came up a few times. CDR3 nucleotide sequence: TGTGCCAGCAGTTTATCAGGGGTGTACGAGCAGTACTTC. It is translated as CASSLSGVYEQYF. The chain combines TRBV27 with TRBJ2-7, with D possibly matching TRBD1 (5 bases). CDR3 length equals 13 residues. The germline gives CDR1 MNHEY, CDR2 SMNVEV (reference sequence). The V gene lost 0 bases and the J gene lost 4 bases, with 7 bases spanning the gap.

This clonotype has a handful of counts. This chain links TRBV7-9 with TRBJ2-5, with D perhaps given as TRBD1 or TRBD2 (6 bases each). With 3 bases removed from V and 0 bases from J, the gap between germline ends came to 14 bases. Germline CDR1 SEHNR, CDR2 FQNEAQ (reference sequence). This CDR3 comprises 16 residues. The CDR3 sequence: CASSFFRGLNQETQYF. The DNA for the CDR3 is TGTGCCAGCAGCTTTTTCCGGGGGCTCAACCAAGAGACCCAGTACTTC.

This clonotype has only a few counts. V is TRBV20-1 and J is TRBJ2-1; 9 nucleotides agree with TRBD2. V shed 3 bases, J shed 6 bases, and the junction held 0 bases outside the gene matches. Germline V gene data show CDR1 as DFQATT and CDR2 as SNEGSKA (reference sequence). This CDR3 spans 12 amino acids. CDR3 sequence reads: CSARTSGNEQFF. The CDR3 region has the DNA TGCAGTGCTAGGACTAGCGGCAATGAGCAGTTCTTC.

A remark on this clonotype: At one of its ends the junction is not consistent with the germline gene, which may arise from a read error. This chain uses TRBV6-5 with TRBJ2-2, with D perhaps TRBD1 (6 bases). In germline, CDR1 is MNHEY, CDR2 SVGAGI. CDR3 size: 13 residues. The CDR3 coding sequence is TGTGCCAGCAGTGACTCGACAGGAAGGGAGCTGTTTTTT. It encodes CASSDSTGRELFF.

Comment on this clonotype: At one end the junction does not follow the germline gene, possibly because of a read error. The J gene is TRBJ1-5, the V gene TRBV9; no reliable D call. The CDR3 is 13 residues long. Per the germline V gene, CDR1 is SGDLS and CDR2 is YYNGEE. CDR3: CASSATVNQPRHF. The CDR3 bases are TGTGCCAGCAGCGCTACAGTGAATCAGCCCCGGCATTTT. Full variable domain (remainder filled in from reference TRBV9 and TRBJ1-5): DSGVTQTPKHLITATGQRVTLRCSPRSGDLSVYWYQQSLDQGLQFLIQYYNGEERAKGNILERFSAQQFPDLHSELNLSSLELGDSALYFCASSATVNQPRHFGDGTRLSIL.